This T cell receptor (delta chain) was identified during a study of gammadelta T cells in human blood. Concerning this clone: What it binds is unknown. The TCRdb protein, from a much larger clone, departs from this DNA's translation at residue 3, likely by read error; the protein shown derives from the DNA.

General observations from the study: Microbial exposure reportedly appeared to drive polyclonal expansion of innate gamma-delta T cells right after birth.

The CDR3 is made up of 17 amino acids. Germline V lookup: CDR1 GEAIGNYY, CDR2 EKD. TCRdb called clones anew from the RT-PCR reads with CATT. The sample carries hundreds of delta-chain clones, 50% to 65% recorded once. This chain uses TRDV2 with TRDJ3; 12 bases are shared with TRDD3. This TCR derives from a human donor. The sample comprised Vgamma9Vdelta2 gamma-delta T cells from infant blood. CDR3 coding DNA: TGTGCCCGTGACATCGTACTGGGGGATACCTCTACCCGACAGATGTTTTTC. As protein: CARDIVLGDTSTRQMFF.